This T cell receptor beta chain derives from a study of beta chain features in type 1 diabetes. Study context: Age and gender were similar between patients and healthy donors, as were cell yields.

General study results and limits: The VDJ junctions of type 1 diabetes patients carried fewer insertions and more deletions. Patients and controls would share equally any PCR tilt toward shorter templates.

All of the isolated RNA was reverse transcribed, so expressed TCRB transcripts were sequenced. Generated by immunoSEQ multiplex PCR, the TCRdb table keeps only in-frame clones and is missing some. The sample lists tens of thousands of clones; roughly a third were seen once. As concerns this clone: Its antigen is as yet unknown.

Sequenced input: stem cell memory CD4+ T cells from blood. The sequence came from a woman between 18 and 30 years old in good health.

CDR3 protein: CASSEGSWVNTEAFF. Written as DNA, the CDR3 is TGCGCCAGCAGCGAGGGATCTTGGGTGAACACTGAAGCTTTCTTT. J is TRBJ1-1 and V is TRBV5-1; D not certain. V dropped 4 bases and J dropped 0 bases, with 13 bases sitting between them. The CDR3 length is 15 residues. The germline V gene encodes CDR1 SGHRS and CDR2 YFSETQ.